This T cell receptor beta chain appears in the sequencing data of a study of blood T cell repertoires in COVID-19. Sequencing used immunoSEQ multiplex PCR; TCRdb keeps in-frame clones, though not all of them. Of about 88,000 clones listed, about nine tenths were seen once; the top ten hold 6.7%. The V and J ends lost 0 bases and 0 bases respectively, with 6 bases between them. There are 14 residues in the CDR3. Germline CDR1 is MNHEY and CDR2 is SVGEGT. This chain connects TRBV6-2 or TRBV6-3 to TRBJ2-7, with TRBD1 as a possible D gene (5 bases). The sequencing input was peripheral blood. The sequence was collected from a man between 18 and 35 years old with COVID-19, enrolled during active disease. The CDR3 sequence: CASSYSQGSYEQYF. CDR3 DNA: TGTGCCAGCAGTTACTCGCAGGGCTCCTACGAGCAGTACTTC.